The clone carrying this T cell receptor beta chain was found many times. 5'RACE template switching added a universal primer site and UMIs to TCR cDNA. One entry per CDR3 protein, called by TCRdb with MiXCR from the 5' RACE reads. The sample has over 10,000 distinct CDR3 sequences, under 5.5% seen once. CDR1 is SEHNR and CDR2 is FQNEAQ in the germline V gene (reference sequence). Trimming took off 6 bases at V and 5 bases at J, with 13 bases between the two ends. The CDR3 has 13 residues. These data are taken from a study of T cells after yellow fever vaccination. Study background: CD3, CD45RA, CCR7 and CD95 sorting yielded EM, EMRA, CM and Tscm memory subsets. Overall study findings and caveats: Practically every clonotype that responded to the vaccine could not be detected in sorted memory subsets on day 0.

The receptor comes from a man aged 25-45 years who received the YFV17D yellow fever vaccine. The V gene is TRBV7-9, the J gene TRBJ2-5; D call uncertain. The sequenced sample was PBMCs, either bulk or a sorted T-cell subset (CD4+, CD8+, memory, or dextramer-sorted; not recorded which), obtained 45 days after the yellow fever booster vaccination. This CDR3 is CASRLDVTETQYF. The CDR3 DNA sequence: TGTGCCAGCAGACTTGACGTTACGGAGACCCAGTACTTC.